These T cell receptor beta chains were read from a single sample in a study of T cells in Graves' hyperthyroidism and ophthalmopathy. TCRdb re-analysed the multiplex PCR reads in MiXCR, keeping a single row per CDR3 protein. The sample has more than 500,000 distinct CDR3 sequences, 12% to 15% seen once; the top ten hold approximately 15%. Specimen: blood. These receptors were collected from a woman between 40 and 55 years old with Graves' hyperthyroidism. CDR3s include the opening cysteine and the closing phenylalanine or tryptophan. Fields, in order: V gene, clone size, D gene, J gene, CDR3 DNA, CDR3 protein. A D gene is named only where the DNA matches it firmly. The size field is filled for only some rows; it gives once, few, many or a size class.

v_gene: TRBV19; abundance: -; d_gene: TRBD1; j_gene: TRBJ2-2; CDR3nt: TGTGCCAGTACCCCTAGGGACAGGAACACCGGGGAGCTGTTTTTT; CDR3aa: CASTPRDRNTGELFF
v_gene: TRBV7-6; abundance: many; d_gene: TRBD1; j_gene: TRBJ1-5; CDR3nt: TGTGCCAGCAGCAAGGGACAGGGCAATCAGCCCCAGCATTTT; CDR3aa: CASSKGQGNQPQHF
v_gene: TRBV2; abundance: many; d_gene: -; j_gene: TRBJ2-5; CDR3nt: TGTGCCAGCAGTGAAGGATTGGGGGCCCAAGAGACCCAGTACTTC; CDR3aa: CASSEGLGAQETQYF
v_gene: TRBV20-1; abundance: -; d_gene: TRBD2; j_gene: TRBJ2-3; CDR3nt: TGCAGTGCTAGGTCAATTGGCGGGAGTTTGGCGGGTACGCAGTATTTT; CDR3aa: CSARSIGGSLAGTQYF
v_gene: TRBV2; abundance: many; d_gene: -; j_gene: TRBJ2-7; CDR3nt: TGTGCCAGCAGTGGGCCTGAACAAGCCTACGAGCAGTACTTC; CDR3aa: CASSGPEQAYEQYF
v_gene: TRBV7-2; abundance: many; d_gene: TRBD2; j_gene: TRBJ2-3; CDR3nt: TGTGCCAGCAGCTGGACGACTAGCGGGACCACAGATACGCAGTATTTT; CDR3aa: CASSWTTSGTTDTQYF
v_gene: TRBV6-2/TRBV6-3; abundance: -; d_gene: -; j_gene: TRBJ2-1; CDR3nt: TGTGCCAGCAGCCTTAATAGCGGTTACAATGAGCAGTTCTTC; CDR3aa: CASSLNSGYNEQFF
v_gene: TRBV10-3; abundance: few; d_gene: TRBD1; j_gene: TRBJ1-1; CDR3nt: TGTGCCGCCGGACAGGGGACTGAAGCTTTCTTT; CDR3aa: CAAGQGTEAFF
v_gene: TRBV11-2; abundance: few; d_gene: TRBD1; j_gene: TRBJ2-1; CDR3nt: TGTGCCAGCAGCTGGGGCTCGGGACAGGGTGTGGGCAATGAGCAGTTCTTC; CDR3aa: CASSWGSGQGVGNEQFF
v_gene: TRBV6-1; abundance: -; d_gene: -; j_gene: TRBJ1-1; CDR3nt: TGTGCCAGCAGTGGGGGCGGGTGGAGCACTGAAGCTTTCTTT; CDR3aa: CASSGGGWSTEAFF
v_gene: TRBV7-8; abundance: many; d_gene: -; j_gene: TRBJ2-2; CDR3nt: TGTGCCAGCAGCCGGGTCCAGGGAGGAACCGGGGAGCTGTTTTTT; CDR3aa: CASSRVQGGTGELFF
v_gene: TRBV5-1; abundance: -; d_gene: TRBD1; j_gene: TRBJ2-7; CDR3nt: TGCGCCAGCAGCCCCTTTGGGGACAGGGGAGGAGAGCAGTACTTC; CDR3aa: CASSPFGDRGGEQYF
v_gene: TRBV27; abundance: many; d_gene: -; j_gene: TRBJ1-1; CDR3nt: TGTGCCAGCCAGGACGGATTAAACACTGAAGCTTTCTTT; CDR3aa: CASQDGLNTEAFF
v_gene: TRBV6-1; abundance: many; d_gene: TRBD1; j_gene: TRBJ1-3; CDR3nt: TGTGCCAGCAGTCGGACAGGGAGAGGGCCTGGAAACACCATATATTTT; CDR3aa: CASSRTGRGPGNTIYF
v_gene: TRBV4-1; abundance: many; d_gene: -; j_gene: TRBJ2-1; CDR3nt: TGCGCCAGCAGCCAAGGGGGTCTACTCACCTACAATGAGCAGTTCTTC; CDR3aa: CASSQGGLLTYNEQFF
v_gene: TRBV27; abundance: -; d_gene: -; j_gene: TRBJ1-6; CDR3nt: TGTGCCAGCAGGTGGGGGACGAATTCACCCCTCCACTTT; CDR3aa: CASRWGTNSPLHF
v_gene: TRBV28; abundance: many; d_gene: -; j_gene: TRBJ1-5; CDR3nt: TGTGCCAGCAGTCCTACTCGGACCCTTGGGGGCAATCAGCCCCAGCATTTT; CDR3aa: CASSPTRTLGGNQPQHF
v_gene: TRBV20-1; abundance: many; d_gene: -; j_gene: TRBJ1-5; CDR3nt: TGCAGTGCTAGAGCTCAGCTTATCAATCAGCCCCAGCATTTT; CDR3aa: CSARAQLINQPQHF
v_gene: TRBV28; abundance: -; d_gene: -; j_gene: TRBJ1-2; CDR3nt: TGTGCCAGCAGTTTATATGCGGGGTCTGGCTACACCTTC; CDR3aa: CASSLYAGSGYTF
v_gene: TRBV5-1; abundance: many; d_gene: TRBD1; j_gene: TRBJ2-3; CDR3nt: TGCGCCAGCAGCCCCGGACAGGAGAGGACAGATACGCAGTATTTT; CDR3aa: CASSPGQERTDTQYF
v_gene: TRBV4-2; abundance: -; d_gene: -; j_gene: TRBJ1-1; CDR3nt: TGTGCCAGCAGCCAAGGGGTTGGCAGTGAAGCTTTCTTT; CDR3aa: CASSQGVGSEAFF
v_gene: TRBV3-1; abundance: many; d_gene: -; j_gene: TRBJ1-2; CDR3nt: TGTGCCAGCAGCCATCCATGGGGGGCAAGCGGCTACACCTTC; CDR3aa: CASSHPWGASGYTF
v_gene: TRBV5-1; abundance: many; d_gene: -; j_gene: TRBJ1-5; CDR3nt: TGCGCCAGCAGTACAGTCCAGCCCCAGCATTTT; CDR3aa: CASSTVQPQHF
v_gene: TRBV5-1; abundance: few; d_gene: -; j_gene: TRBJ2-2; CDR3nt: TGCGCCAGCAGCGCGACAGAGCCGAACACCGGGGAGCTGTTTTTT; CDR3aa: CASSATEPNTGELFF
v_gene: TRBV29-1; abundance: many; d_gene: TRBD2; j_gene: TRBJ2-7; CDR3nt: TGCAGCGTCTGGACTAGCGGGACCTACGAGCAGTACTTC; CDR3aa: CSVWTSGTYEQYF
v_gene: TRBV4-1; abundance: few; d_gene: -; j_gene: TRBJ2-7; CDR3nt: TGCGCCAGCAGCCCCTCCTTAAGCGGCTCCTACAATGAGCAGTACTTC; CDR3aa: CASSPSLSGSYNEQYF
v_gene: TRBV7-9; abundance: -; d_gene: -; j_gene: TRBJ1-1; CDR3nt: TGTGCCAGCAGCACCCTGAGCGCAGGGGCCGGGGCTGAAGCTTTCTTT; CDR3aa: CASSTLSAGAGAEAFF
v_gene: TRBV6-1; abundance: -; d_gene: TRBD1; j_gene: TRBJ2-7; CDR3nt: TGTGCCAGCAGTGCAAGACAGGGCGCCTACGAGCAGTACTTC; CDR3aa: CASSARQGAYEQYF
v_gene: TRBV5-8; abundance: few; d_gene: TRBD1; j_gene: TRBJ2-5; CDR3nt: TGTGCCAGCAGCTTGGGAGTCAGGGGGTGGGAGACCCAGTACTTC; CDR3aa: CASSLGVRGWETQYF
v_gene: TRBV2; abundance: many; d_gene: TRBD2; j_gene: TRBJ2-1; CDR3nt: TGTGCCAGCAGTGCCGGGGGGGGCTCCTACAATGAGCAGTTCTTC; CDR3aa: CASSAGGGSYNEQFF
v_gene: TRBV2; abundance: many; d_gene: -; j_gene: TRBJ1-2; CDR3nt: TGTGCCAGCAGTGAAACTCAGATGGGTGGCTACACCTTC; CDR3aa: CASSETQMGGYTF
v_gene: TRBV7-3; abundance: many; d_gene: TRBD2; j_gene: TRBJ2-7; CDR3nt: TGTGCCACCGGAGCGACTAGCGGGAGCAACGAGCAGTACTTC; CDR3aa: CATGATSGSNEQYF
v_gene: TRBV3-1; abundance: many; d_gene: TRBD1; j_gene: TRBJ2-3; CDR3nt: TGTGCCAGCAGCCAAGGACTCAACAGGGGAGATACGCAGTATTTT; CDR3aa: CASSQGLNRGDTQYF
v_gene: TRBV30; abundance: many; d_gene: -; j_gene: TRBJ1-6; CDR3nt: TGTGCCTGGAGCGCCGGGACACCTGGCGGGTACTCACCCCTCCACTTT; CDR3aa: CAWSAGTPGGYSPLHF
v_gene: TRBV12-3/TRBV12-4; abundance: many; d_gene: -; j_gene: TRBJ2-2; CDR3nt: TGTGCCAGCAGCCTTAGCGCCGGGGAGCTGTTTTTT; CDR3aa: CASSLSAGELFF
v_gene: TRBV3-1; abundance: many; d_gene: -; j_gene: TRBJ1-1; CDR3nt: TGTGCCAGCAGCCGGCAGGGTTTTTCTGAAGCTTTCTTT; CDR3aa: CASSRQGFSEAFF
v_gene: TRBV27; abundance: many; d_gene: TRBD2; j_gene: TRBJ2-7; CDR3nt: TGTGCCACCCGACGGGCGGGAGGGACCTACGAGCAGTACTTC; CDR3aa: CATRRAGGTYEQYF
v_gene: TRBV19; abundance: many; d_gene: -; j_gene: TRBJ2-1; CDR3nt: TGTGCCAGTAGTATTGAGGACTCGAGGAGCTCCTACAATGAGCAGTTCTTC; CDR3aa: CASSIEDSRSSYNEQFF
v_gene: TRBV20-1; abundance: many; d_gene: TRBD1; j_gene: TRBJ2-7; CDR3nt: TGCAGTGCTAGATCCGGGACAGGGTACTACGAGCAGTACTTC; CDR3aa: CSARSGTGYYEQYF
v_gene: TRBV9; abundance: few; d_gene: TRBD2; j_gene: TRBJ2-7; CDR3nt: TGTGCCAGCAGCGTAGCGACTAGCGGGAGGGAAACTATCTACGAGCAGTACTTC; CDR3aa: CASSVATSGRETIYEQYF
v_gene: TRBV20-1; abundance: many; d_gene: -; j_gene: TRBJ2-6; CDR3nt: TGCAGCCGTAGCCACCCCCTTCTTTGGGCCAACGTCCTGACTTTC; CDR3aa: CSRSHPLLWANVLTF
v_gene: TRBV5-1; abundance: many; d_gene: -; j_gene: TRBJ2-7; CDR3nt: TGCGCCAGCAGCCTAATGGACGGCCTCTCCTACGAGCAGTACTTC; CDR3aa: CASSLMDGLSYEQYF
v_gene: TRBV7-2; abundance: many; d_gene: TRBD1; j_gene: TRBJ2-5; CDR3nt: TGTGCCAGCAGCATCTCGACAGGGGGGGAGACCCAGTACTTC; CDR3aa: CASSISTGGETQYF
v_gene: TRBV7-9; abundance: -; d_gene: -; j_gene: TRBJ2-1; CDR3nt: TGTGCCAGCAGCTCAGCCGGGACACAAAATGAGCAGTTCTTC; CDR3aa: CASSSAGTQNEQFF